The 21 T cell receptor beta chains below come from one sample, sequenced in a study of pediatric ulcerative colitis. The repertoire was sequenced with immunoSEQ multiplex PCR; TCRdb's copy has only in-frame clones and lacks some. Among roughly 14,000 clones, 75% to 90% were seen once, and the ten largest hold 0.75% to 1%. The sequenced sample consisted of blood. These TCRs come from a boy aged 5-17 years with moderate ulcerative colitis.

This chain connects TRBV19 to TRBJ1-2, with no clear D. CDR3 size: 11 residues. Trimming pared 6 bases from V and 4 bases from J, leaving 6 bases between. Germline-derived CDR1 and CDR2 are LNHDA and SQIVND (reference sequence). The CDR3 DNA follows: TGTGCCAGTAGCGAGAGCTATGGCTACACCTTC. Amino acid sequence: CASSESYGYTF.

The V and J genes are TRBV27 and TRBJ2-1, with 9 bases fitting TRBD2. There are 14 residues in the CDR3. The ends lost 8 bases at V and 8 bases at J; junction bases unmatched: 10. Germline-derived CDR1 and CDR2 are MNHEY and SMNVEV (reference sequence). CDR3 sequence: CASEPAGGPDEQFF. Written as DNA, the CDR3 is TGTGCCAGCGAGCCGGCGGGAGGGCCGGATGAGCAGTTCTTC.

The genes are TRBV2 and TRBJ2-7, with 9 positions matching TRBD1. The CDR3 covers 17 residues. V shed 4 bases and J 12 bases; nucleotides not matched to a gene: 22. Germline CDR1 and CDR2: SNHLY and FYNNEI. CDR3 nucleotide sequence: TGTGCCAGCAGTGTACAGCCGGGACAGGGCCTTCCTCCCCCCTTGTACTTC. Its translation: CASSVQPGQGLPPPLYF.

J is TRBJ2-2 and V is TRBV19, with D perhaps given as TRBD1 or TRBD2 (5 bases each). CDR1 LNHDA and CDR2 SQIVND come from the germline V gene (reference sequence). Trimming left V 4 bases short and J 4 bases short, with 13 bases between. The CDR3 has 15 residues. The CDR3 region has the DNA TGTGCCAGTAGTACCCTCGCCGGGGCCACCGGGGAGCTGTTTTTT. It translates to CASSTLAGATGELFF.

Only one count was recorded for this clone. The chain employs TRBV7-9 and TRBJ2-3; TRBD1 agrees at 7 bases. The length of the CDR3 is 15 residues. From germline, CDR1 is SEHNR and CDR2 FQNEAQ (reference sequence). V was clipped by 5 bases and J by 1 base; unmatched bases: 6. The CDR3 region is CASSPRDRRTDTQYF. The CDR3 coding sequence is TGTGCCAGCAGCCCACGGGACAGACGCACAGATACGCAGTATTTT. Based on the CDR3 plus reference TRBV7-9 and TRBJ2-3, the full variable domain is DTGVSQNPRHKITKRGQNVTFRCDPISEHNRLYWYRQTLGQGPEFLTYFQNEAQLEKSRLLSDRFSAERPKGSFSTLEIQRTEQGDSAMYLCASSPRDRRTDTQYFGPGTRLTVL.

The chain couples TRBV6-5 to TRBJ2-7; D is perhaps TRBD1 or TRBD2 (5 bases each). The germline V gene has CDR1 MNHEY and CDR2 SVGAGI. The CDR3 spans 14 residues. V lost 0 bases, J lost 2 bases, and 8 bases lay in between. The CDR3 region is CASSYSWGTYEQYF. DNA of the CDR3: TGTGCCAGCAGTTACTCCTGGGGGACCTACGAGCAGTACTTC.

This clone has only a few counts. V and J are TRBV7-9 and TRBJ2-5; D is unclear. V shed 2 bases and J shed 5 bases, with 3 bases lying between them. This CDR3 has 11 residues. CDR1 and CDR2 from the germline V gene are SEHNR and FQNEAQ (reference sequence). CDR3 in amino acids: CASSLFETQYF. The DNA of the CDR3 is TGTGCCAGCAGCTTATTCGAGACCCAGTACTTC. Full variable domain (rest looked up from reference TRBV7-9 and TRBJ2-5): DTGVSQNPRHKITKRGQNVTFRCDPISEHNRLYWYRQTLGQGPEFLTYFQNEAQLEKSRLLSDRFSAERPKGSFSTLEIQRTEQGDSAMYLCASSLFETQYFGPGTRLLVL.

This clone was seen a handful of times. This sequence joins TRBV2 and TRBJ1-1, with no clear D. Germline loops: CDR1 SNHLY, CDR2 FYNNEI. V was trimmed by 2 bases and J by 1 base, leaving 5 bases between them. CDR3 length: 13 residues. This CDR3 reads CASSEQANTEAFF. DNA for the CDR3: TGTGCCAGCAGTGAACAAGCGAACACTGAAGCTTTCTTT.

The V gene is TRBV7-2, the J gene TRBJ2-3; unclear D gene. Germline lookup yields CDR1 SGHTA and CDR2 FQGNSA. V dropped 2 bases and J dropped 0 bases, with 9 bases sitting between them. The CDR3 sequence is 15 residues long. This chain's CDR3 is CASSLSVTSTDTQYF. CDR3 DNA sequence: TGTGCCAGCAGCTTATCGGTGACTAGCACAGATACGCAGTATTTT.

V gene TRBV28 combines with J gene TRBJ2-1; maybe TRBD2 (6 bases). Germline CDR1 MDHEN, CDR2 SYDVKM. Trimming removed 2 bases from V and 3 bases from J, with 11 bases in between. The CDR3 sequence is 15 residues long. This CDR3 reads CASSLLASYYNEQFF. The CDR3 DNA follows: TGTGCCAGCAGTTTACTAGCGAGCTACTACAATGAGCAGTTCTTC. Complete variable domain (other parts from reference TRBV28 and TRBJ2-1): DVKVTQSSRYLVKRTGEKVFLECVQDMDHENMFWYRQDPGLGLRLIYFSYDVKMKEKGDIPEGYSVSREKKERFSLILESASTNQTSMYLCASSLLASYYNEQFFGPGTRLTVL.

This CDR3 reads CASSYVGEKLFF. In DNA, the CDR3 is TGTGCCAGCAGTTATGTAGGAGAAAAACTGTTTTTT. The chain combines TRBV6-5 with TRBJ1-4; D unclear. Germline V gives CDR1 MNHEY, CDR2 SVGAGI. The CDR3 contains 12 residues. The V end was cut by 3 bases, the J end by 8 bases, with 7 bases between.

The rearrangement joins TRBV6-1 to TRBJ1-5; D ambiguous. The CDR3 is made up of 17 amino acids. Germline V gene data show CDR1 as MNHNS and CDR2 as SASEGT. V lost 2 bases and J 0 bases, leaving 14 bases between the germline ends. The CDR3 region is CASSEHMDGNSNQPQHF. The DNA for the CDR3 is TGTGCCAGCAGTGAACACATGGACGGTAATAGCAATCAGCCCCAGCATTTT.

This clone was recorded a few times. The chain combines TRBV4-1 with TRBJ1-5; no reliable D call. Germline V gives CDR1 MGHRA, CDR2 YSYEKL. Trimming took off 0 bases at V and 0 bases at J, with 6 bases between the two ends. CDR3 length equals 15 residues. The CDR3 region has the DNA TGCGCCAGCAGCCAAGACGGTAATAGCAATCAGCCCCAGCATTTT. Residues: CASSQDGNSNQPQHF.

The chain recombines TRBV5-1 with TRBJ1-1, with a weak D call TRBD1 (5 bases). CDR3 length: 13 residues. Germline V lookup: CDR1 SGHRS, CDR2 YFSETQ. V lost 3 bases to trimming and J lost 0 bases, with 6 bases between them. The DNA of the CDR3 is TGCGCCAGCAGCTGGGACTTGAACACTGAAGCTTTCTTT. It yields the protein CASSWDLNTEAFF.

The chain is built from TRBV29-1 and TRBJ2-1, with TRBD2 matching over 7 bases. CDR1 is SQVTM, CDR2 ANQGSEA, per germline. The CDR3 totals 16 residues. Trimming removed 3 bases from V and 4 bases from J; junction bases left unmatched: 12. In DNA form, the CDR3 reads TGCAGCGTTGAGGGGGAGGGCGACTGGGGGTACAATGAGCAGTTCTTC. Protein: CSVEGEGDWGYNEQFF.

This clone was seen a few times. The chain employs TRBV19 and TRBJ2-6; a possible D gene is TRBD1 (5 bases). With 1 base removed from V and 0 bases from J, the gap between germline ends came to 10 bases. The CDR3 consists of 17 residues. Germline CDR1 and CDR2: LNHDA and SQIVND (reference sequence). CDR3: CASSIGQGRSGANVLTF. CDR3 nucleotides: TGTGCCAGTAGTATAGGTCAGGGCCGCTCTGGGGCCAACGTCCTGACTTTC.

The chain is built from TRBV27 and TRBJ2-3; 7 nucleotides align to TRBD2. Looked up from germline, CDR1 is MNHEY and CDR2 is SMNVEV (reference sequence). The CDR3 has 15 amino acids. V lost 4 bases to trimming and J lost 4 bases; unmatched junction nucleotides: 8. CDR3 sequence (DNA): TGTGCCAGCAGTTGGGAGGGTAAATCAGCAGATACGCAGTATTTT. Translating gives CASSWEGKSADTQYF.

This clone appeared a few times. This chain joins TRBV9 and TRBJ2-2; 7 nucleotides align to TRBD1. From germline, CDR1 is SGDLS and CDR2 YYNGEE. This CDR3 has 17 amino acids. V dropped 4 bases and J dropped 3; count of bases not matched to a gene: 12. The CDR3 DNA is TGTGCCAGCAGCCCGTACGGCCGGGACAGATACACCGGGGAGCTGTTTTTT. Its translation is CASSPYGRDRYTGELFF.

The chain links TRBV11-3 to TRBJ2-5; no clear D gene. CDR1 is SGHNT and CDR2 is YENEEA in the germline V gene. The CDR3 consists of 11 residues. Trimming pared 0 bases from V and 4 bases from J, leaving 0 bases between. CDR3 nucleotides: TGTGCCAGCAGCTTAGAAGAGACCCAGTACTTC. The encoded protein is CASSLEETQYF.

This chain uses TRBV18 with TRBJ2-2; D unclear. Trimming stripped 6 bases from V and 6 bases from J, with 8 bases between. Germline CDR1 KGHSH, CDR2 LQKENI. This CDR3 has 12 residues. The CDR3 sequence: CASSIPPGELFF. The CDR3 DNA is TGTGCCAGCTCGATTCCCCCCGGGGAGCTGTTTTTT.

This chain joins TRBV5-1 and TRBJ2-1; D perhaps matches TRBD2 (7 bases). The germline V gene has CDR1 SGHRS and CDR2 YFSETQ. The CDR3 is 15 amino acids. Trimming stripped 0 bases from V and 4 bases from J, with 11 bases between. DNA of the CDR3: TGCGCCAGCAGCTTGGTTGCGGGGGCATACAATGAGCAGTTCTTC. Residues: CASSLVAGAYNEQFF.